These T cell receptor beta chains were read from a single sample in a study of metastatic and nonmetastatic thyroid tumors. With MiXCR, TCRdb called clones anew from the PCR reads. Of 13,000 or so clones in the sample, approximately 33% were seen once. Sequencing was carried out using tumor tissue. These receptor sequences come from a male donor with papillary thyroid cancer or a benign thyroid nodule (not recorded which). Some clones in this sample may be carry-over from other donors' samples. CDR3s include the opening cysteine and the closing phenylalanine or tryptophan. A D gene is named only where the DNA matches it firmly. The size of a clone is reported for some rows only, either as once, few or many, or as a class for expanded clones.

size	V	J	D	DNA	CDR3
.	TRBV11-3	TRBJ2-7	.	TGTGCCAGCAGCAACCTGGACTACGAGCAGTACTTC	CASSNLDYEQYF
.	TRBV6-4	TRBJ2-1	.	TGTGCCAGCAGTGACTCCGGACGGGGAAGGAAGTTCTTC	CASSDSGRGRKFF
few	TRBV2	TRBJ1-4	TRBD1	TGTGCCAGCAGCAAACAGGGGGCTAATGAAAAACTGTTTTTT	CASSKQGANEKLFF
.	TRBV11-3	TRBJ1-2	.	TGTGCCAGCAGCTTAGATGGACGGGATAACTATGGCTACACCTTC	CASSLDGRDNYGYTF
many	TRBV12-3/TRBV12-4	TRBJ2-7	.	TGTGCCAGCAGTTTAGCGCAAGGGCACGAGCAGTACTTC	CASSLAQGHEQYF
.	TRBV28	TRBJ2-3	.	TGTGCCAGCAGTTTACCCCCGGCCTATACGCAGTATTTT	CASSLPPAYTQYF
once	TRBV20-1	TRBJ2-7	TRBD2	TGCAGTGTAAGGGGGCTAGCGGGAGCCTACGAGCAGTACTTC	CSVRGLAGAYEQYF
.	TRBV27	TRBJ2-1	TRBD1	TGTGCCAGCAGTCGATTCCGGGACAGGGGATACAATGAGCAGTTCTTC	CASSRFRDRGYNEQFF
.	TRBV2	TRBJ2-7	.	TGTGCCAGCAGTGCGGGGGAACCCTTTACCTTCCTTGGGCAGTACTTC	CASSAGEPFTFLGQYF
medium-sized	TRBV5-1	TRBJ2-1	.	TGCGCCAGCAGCTCAGCCTCTACTTGGGGCAATGAGCAGTTCTTC	CASSSASTWGNEQFF
.	TRBV12-3/TRBV12-4	TRBJ2-7	.	TGTGCCAGCAGTTTCCTTTTGAGCGAGCAGTACTTC	CASSFLLSEQYF
medium-sized	TRBV4-1	TRBJ2-4	.	TGCGCCAGCAGCCAAGAGGGAGGGGGTAGGGGCATTCAGTACTTC	CASSQEGGGRGIQYF
.	TRBV5-6	TRBJ1-2	TRBD1	TGTGCCAGCAGCTCTAATTATGGGACAGGCAAACGGGGCTACACCTTC	CASSSNYGTGKRGYTF
.	TRBV4-1	TRBJ1-2	.	TGCGCCAGCAGCCACCTATCTCTTGGCGGAAAAGACTATGGCTACACCTTC	CASSHLSLGGKDYGYTF
.	TRBV6-1	TRBJ1-2	.	TGTGCCAGCAGACCGGGACATGAAAACTATGGCTACACCTTC	CASRPGHENYGYTF
few	TRBV19	TRBJ2-7	TRBD1	TGTGCCAGTAGTCATCGGACAGGGTCCTACGAGCAGTACTTC	CASSHRTGSYEQYF
.	TRBV5-6	TRBJ2-3	.	TGTGCCAGCAGCCTACCCTACGGGGACACAGATACGCAGTATTTT	CASSLPYGDTDTQYF
once	TRBV7-9	TRBJ2-7	.	TGTGCCAGCAGCTTGGTAGGGAAAGTCGAGGTGCAGTACTTC	CASSLVGKVEVQYF
.	TRBV7-9	TRBJ1-5	TRBD1	TGTGCCAGCAGTACAGGGGACTATAGCAATCAGCCCCAGCATTTT	CASSTGDYSNQPQHF
.	TRBV4-1	TRBJ2-1	.	TGCGCCAGCAGCCCCGGGGCTAGCCTCTCCTACAATGAGCAGTTCTTC	CASSPGASLSYNEQFF
.	TRBV9	TRBJ1-1	.	TGTGCCAGCAGCCGTAAAGAATTTGAGAGGACTGAAGCTTTCTTT	CASSRKEFERTEAFF
medium-sized	TRBV6-2/TRBV6-3	TRBJ2-7	.	TGTGCCAGCAGTTACTCGTCGCAGGGCTTAGACTACGAGCAGTACTTC	CASSYSSQGLDYEQYF
medium-sized	TRBV2	TRBJ2-7	TRBD1	TGTGCCAGCACCCCGGGACAGCCCTCCTACGAGCAGTACTTC	CASTPGQPSYEQYF
.	TRBV7-9	TRBJ2-7	TRBD2	TGTGCCAGCAGCCCGGGGGGGGCGGGACTTGGGGAGCAGTACTTC	CASSPGGAGLGEQYF
.	TRBV5-1	TRBJ2-5	.	TGCGCCAGCAGCTTGTCTCAACTAGGGGAGACCCAGTACTTC	CASSLSQLGETQYF
few	TRBV28	TRBJ1-1	.	TGTGCCAGCAACACTGGGGGGGGGAACACTGAAGCTTTCTTT	CASNTGGGNTEAFF
few	TRBV28	TRBJ1-5	TRBD1	TGTGCCAGCAGTTTATTAGTCAGGGGGGTCAATCAGCCCCAGCATTTT	CASSLLVRGVNQPQHF
.	TRBV11-1	TRBJ2-3	TRBD2	TGTGCCAGCAGCCTGGGAAGCGGGGCTCATGGTGATACGCAGTATTTT	CASSLGSGAHGDTQYF
few	TRBV19	TRBJ2-7	.	TGTGCCAGTAGTATAGGGCTAGCATGGTCCTACGAGCAGTACTTC	CASSIGLAWSYEQYF
medium-sized	TRBV9	TRBJ2-3	.	TGTGCCAGCAGCCCACGGGTAGCGCAAAGCACAGATACGCAGTATTTT	CASSPRVAQSTDTQYF
.	TRBV24-1	TRBJ2-1	.	TGTGCCACCAGTGTTTTCGGAGACCGGGAGGAGCAGTTCTTC	CATSVFGDREEQFF
few	TRBV12-3/TRBV12-4	TRBJ2-2	.	TGTGCCAGCAGTGTAGGCCGTCAGGGCGGGGAGCTGTTTTTT	CASSVGRQGGELFF
.	TRBV20-1	TRBJ2-1	TRBD2	TGCAGTGCTTCCTCACTAGCGGGAGGTTTTCATGAGCAGTTCTTC	CSASSLAGGFHEQFF
many	TRBV9	TRBJ1-4	.	TGTGCCAGCGCCCGGGGAGGTTCTGAAAAACTGTTTTTT	CASARGGSEKLFF
few	TRBV6-1	TRBJ1-3	.	TGTGCCAGCAGTGTCGGACATGATGTGCACACCATATATTTT	CASSVGHDVHTIYF
.	TRBV12-3/TRBV12-4	TRBJ2-3	.	TGTGCCAGCAGTTTAGGATCCCTGGCGACCACAGATACGCAGTATTTT	CASSLGSLATTDTQYF
.	TRBV18	TRBJ2-6	.	TGTGCCAGCTCACCCGCGGCCAACGTCCTGACTTTC	CASSPAANVLTF
few	TRBV14	TRBJ2-7	.	TGTGCCAGCAGCCAAGATAACTCGGTGCAGTACTTC	CASSQDNSVQYF